The next 22 T cell receptor beta chains were all read from a single sample in a study of blood T cell repertoires in COVID-19. Here immunoSEQ multiplex PCR was the method, and the copy in TCRdb shows in-frame clones only, minus some. The data hold just under 40,000 clones, with over 85% observed a single time. Sequencing used peripheral blood. Source of these receptors: a human donor with active COVID-19. The donor label of this sample is uncertain.

The rearrangement joins TRBV6-5 to TRBJ1-4, with a weak D call TRBD1 (6 bases). Looked up from germline, CDR1 is MNHEY and CDR2 is SVGAGI. The CDR3 totals 14 residues. V was cut by 6 bases and J by 0 bases, with 8 bases left in between. CDR3 residues: CASRGQPTNEKLFF. DNA for the CDR3: TGTGCCAGCAGAGGACAGCCAACTAATGAAAAACTGTTTTTT.

This clone has only one observation. V is TRBV6-5 and J is TRBJ1-6, with 10 bases identical to TRBD1. This CDR3 contains 13 residues. Germline V gives CDR1 MNHEY, CDR2 SVGAGI. Germline trimming cut 11 bases from V and 9 bases from J; bases unmatched to any gene: 7. The CDR3 loop is CASGQGESSPLHF. DNA of the CDR3: TGTGCCTCCGGACAGGGGGAAAGTTCACCCCTCCACTTT.

The chain has TRBV18 and TRBJ1-4; TRBD1 is a possible D gene (6 bases). The V gene lost 3 bases and the J gene lost 4 bases, with 9 bases spanning the gap. The CDR3 is 14 amino acids. The germline V gene has CDR1 KGHSH and CDR2 LQKENI. This CDR3 reads CASSPGASNEKLFF. CDR3 bases: TGTGCCAGCTCACCGGGGGCCAGTAATGAAAAACTGTTTTTT.

V is TRBV5-1 and J is TRBJ2-7; TRBD1 matches 8 bases. With 4 bases clipped from V and 2 bases from J, the junction kept 5 bases outside the gene matches. The CDR3 is 14 amino acids. CDR1 SGHRS and CDR2 YFSETQ come from the germline V gene. In DNA form, the CDR3 reads TGCGCCAGCAGCGTAACGACAGGGGCCTACGAGCAGTACTTC. Its protein product is CASSVTTGAYEQYF. The variable domain in full, completed from reference TRBV5-1 and TRBJ2-7, reads KAGVTQTPRYLIKTRGQQVTLSCSPISGHRSVSWYQQTPGQGLQFLFEYFSETQRNKGNFPGRFSGRQFSNSRSEMNVSTLELGDSALYLCASSVTTGAYEQYFGPGTRLTVT.

The chain employs TRBV28 and TRBJ2-7, with D possibly being TRBD2 (6 bases). Deletions cut 6 bases from V and 0 bases from J, with 15 bases between. The CDR3 contains 15 residues. The germline V gene encodes CDR1 MDHEN and CDR2 SYDVKM. The CDR3 nucleotides read TGTGCCAGCAGCGCGGGACTCTCCTTCTCCTACGAGCAGTACTTC. This gives the protein CASSAGLSFSYEQYF.

V usage is TRBV5-6 and J usage is TRBJ2-7, with a weak D call TRBD1 (6 bases). Deletions cut 0 bases from V and 2 bases from J, with 9 bases between. Germline lookup yields CDR1 SGHDT and CDR2 YYEEEE. The CDR3 totals 14 residues. CDR3 in amino acids: CASSLDRVAYEQYF. CDR3 sequence (DNA): TGTGCCAGCAGCTTGGACAGGGTAGCCTACGAGCAGTACTTC. Supplemented by reference TRBV5-6 and TRBJ2-7, the full variable domain reads DAGVTQSPTHLIKTRGQQVTLRCSPKSGHDTVSWYQQALGQGPQFIFQYYEEEERQRGNFPDRFSGHQFPNYSSELNVNALLLGDSALYLCASSLDRVAYEQYFGPGTRLTVT.

This clone appeared a single time. The chain couples TRBV2 to TRBJ1-4, with TRBD1 matching over 9 bases. J gave up 8 bases and V 5 bases, and 6 bases lay outside the gene matches. The CDR3 is made up of 14 amino acids. Germline V gene sequence: CDR1 SNHLY, CDR2 FYNNEI. CDR3 coding DNA: TGTGCCAGCAGTCAACAGGGGGCTGGCGAAAAACTGTTTTTT. Its protein is CASSQQGAGEKLFF.

The chain joins TRBV13 to TRBJ1-6, with D possibly TRBD1 on 5 matching bases. Germline values: CDR1 PRHDT, CDR2 FYEKMQ (reference sequence). V shed 5 bases and J shed 8 bases, with 19 bases lying between them. The CDR3 extends over 16 amino acids. In nucleotides, the CDR3 is TGTGCCAGCAGCGCCATAGGGGCCGCGGGGGATTCACCCCTCCACTTT. Its translation is CASSAIGAAGDSPLHF.

The V call is TRBV7-8, the J call TRBJ2-5; D not resolved. The CDR3 has 12 amino acids. Germline CDR1 is SGHVS and CDR2 is FQNEAQ. V was shortened by 2 bases and J by 5 bases, with 6 bases between the two germline ends. CDR3 nucleotides: TGTGCCAGCAGCTTACTCTCGGAGACCCAGTACTTC. This translates into CASSLLSETQYF.

This rearrangement joins TRBV7-2 to TRBJ2-7; tentatively, D is TRBD2 (7 bases). The CDR3 length is 14 residues. V lost 5 bases and J 0 bases, leaving 11 bases between the germline ends. CDR1 and CDR2 (germline): SGHTA, FQGNSA. DNA for the CDR3: TGTGCCAGCAGCGCGGGGGCGTACTCCTACGAGCAGTACTTC. Protein product: CASSAGAYSYEQYF.

The gene calls are TRBV5-4 and TRBJ1-4, with a weak D call TRBD1 (5 bases). The germline CDR1 and CDR2 sequences are SGHNT and YYREEE (reference sequence). This CDR3 is built from 18 residues. The V and J ends lost 0 bases and 7 bases respectively, with 22 bases between them. In DNA form, the CDR3 reads TGTGCCAGCAGCTTGGATCCGGCCATAGGGCAGGGTAGTGAAAAACTGTTTTTT. This gives the protein CASSLDPAIGQGSEKLFF. The whole variable domain, filled in from reference TRBV5-4 and TRBJ1-4, reads ETGVTQSPTHLIKTRGQQVTLRCSSQSGHNTVSWYQQALGQGPQFIFQYYREEENGRGNFPPRFSGLQFPNYSSELNVNALELDDSALYLCASSLDPAIGQGSEKLFFGSGTQLSVL.

The V and J genes are TRBV27 and TRBJ2-7; D perhaps matches TRBD1 (6 bases). V was pared by 3 bases and J by 2 bases, with 11 bases between. Germline V gene lookup returns CDR1 MNHEY and CDR2 SMNVEV (reference sequence). This CDR3 spans 14 amino acids. CDR3 in DNA: TGTGCCAGCAGTTTTATTACAGGGACCTACGAGCAGTACTTC. Translation gives CASSFITGTYEQYF.

V usage is TRBV7-8 and J usage is TRBJ2-1; TRBD2 aligns across 8 bases. The trim removed 4 bases at V and 9 bases at J, leaving 26 bases unmatched. The CDR3 runs 20 residues. Germline assignment: CDR1 SGHVS and CDR2 FQNEAQ. The CDR3 here is CASSSAGTRPLIYYIFEQFF. In DNA, the CDR3 is TGTGCCAGCAGCTCGGCCGGGACTAGACCTCTTATTTACTACATTTTTGAGCAGTTCTTC.

This clone appeared a single time. The chain has TRBV6-5 and TRBJ2-1, with a tentative D call TRBD2 (5 bases). The V gene's germline CDR1 is MNHEY and CDR2 SVGAGI. V was shortened by 10 bases and J by 6 bases, with 10 bases between the two germline ends. The CDR3 loop spans 11 amino acids. This CDR3 is CATRRSNEQFF. CDR3 nucleotides: TGTGCCACCCGGAGGTCCAATGAGCAGTTCTTC.

A single count supports this clone. The CDR3 region is CASSFTDEKLFF. The CDR3 DNA is TGTGCCAGCAGTTTCACGGATGAAAAACTGTTTTTT. The chain links TRBV28 to TRBJ1-4, with D uncertain. The germline V gene encodes CDR1 MDHEN and CDR2 SYDVKM. Trimming took off 3 bases at V and 6 bases at J, with 5 bases between the two ends. The CDR3 loop spans 12 amino acids. Using reference TRBV28 and TRBJ1-4 for the parts outside the CDR3, the full variable domain is DVKVTQSSRYLVKRTGEKVFLECVQDMDHENMFWYRQDPGLGLRLIYFSYDVKMKEKGDIPEGYSVSREKKERFSLILESASTNQTSMYLCASSFTDEKLFFGSGTQLSVL.

The chain couples TRBV19 to TRBJ2-1; 7 bases are shared with TRBD2. Losses at the gene ends were 9 bases for V and 3 bases for J; bases not matched to a gene: 2. Germline CDR1 is LNHDA and CDR2 is SQIVND (reference sequence). The CDR3 totals 12 residues. As DNA, the CDR3 is TGTGCCAGCTCTAGCGGCTACAATGAGCAGTTCTTC. Its translation is CASSSGYNEQFF. Full variable domain (outside the CDR3, taken from reference TRBV19 and TRBJ2-1): DGGITQSPKYLFRKEGQNVTLSCEQNLNHDAMYWYRQDPGQGLRLIYYSQIVNDFQKGDIAEGYSVSREKKESFPLTVTSAQKNPTAFYLCASSSGYNEQFFGPGTRLTVL.

V and J are TRBV10-3 and TRBJ1-4, with 9 bases lining up with TRBD1. With V trimmed by 2 bases and J by 7 bases, 5 bases remained unmatched. The CDR3 loop spans 15 amino acids. CDR1 is ENHRY and CDR2 is SYGVKD in the germline V gene. The DNA for the CDR3 is TGTGCCATCAGTGAGAGGGGACAGGGTGGTGAAAAACTGTTTTTT. Protein: CAISERGQGGEKLFF.

The V call is TRBV10-3, the J call TRBJ2-2, with D possibly being TRBD2 (6 bases). This CDR3 spans 17 amino acids. In germline, CDR1 is ENHRY, CDR2 SYGVKD. The V end lost 0 bases, the J end lost 5 bases, and 16 bases lay between the germline ends. The CDR3 here is CAISESVPGDHTGELFF. CDR3 sequence (DNA): TGTGCCATCAGTGAGTCGGTCCCGGGGGACCATACCGGGGAGCTGTTTTTT.

J is TRBJ1-1 and V is TRBV27; TRBD1 matches at 7 bases. J gave up 4 bases and V 7 bases, and 3 bases lay outside the gene matches. The CDR3 spans 12 residues. Germline loops: CDR1 MNHEY, CDR2 SMNVEV (reference sequence). The CDR3 loop reads CASTTGSTEAFF. In nucleotides, the CDR3 is TGTGCCAGCACGACAGGGAGCACTGAAGCTTTCTTT.

The gene calls are TRBV11-2 and TRBJ2-5, with a tentative D call TRBD1 (6 bases). Trimming removed 5 bases at V and 5 bases at J, with 12 bases between. The CDR3 runs 13 residues. Germline V gene sequence: CDR1 SGHAT, CDR2 FQNNGV. In DNA, the CDR3 is TGTGCCAGCAGCACAGGGCAACGTGAGACCCAGTACTTC. This encodes CASSTGQRETQYF.

This chain uses TRBV7-6 with TRBJ2-1; no definite D call. Trimming removed 0 bases from V and 5 bases from J, with 11 bases in between. The CDR3 loop spans 15 amino acids. Germline CDR1 and CDR2: SGHVS and FNYEAQ. Written as DNA, the CDR3 is TGTGCCAGCAGCTTAGCCCCTGAGAGGCACAATGAGCAGTTCTTC. Amino acids: CASSLAPERHNEQFF.

V gene TRBV12-2 combines with J gene TRBJ2-6; the tabulated D call, TRBD2, remains unverified against the DNA. TRBV12-2 is a listed pseudogene. The CDR3 is 20 amino acids. The CDR3 coding sequence is TGTGCAAGTCGCTTAGAGGACGCCTCGGCAGGGACTGAAGGGGCCAACGTCCTGACTTTC. It codes for CASRLEDASAGTEGANVLTF.